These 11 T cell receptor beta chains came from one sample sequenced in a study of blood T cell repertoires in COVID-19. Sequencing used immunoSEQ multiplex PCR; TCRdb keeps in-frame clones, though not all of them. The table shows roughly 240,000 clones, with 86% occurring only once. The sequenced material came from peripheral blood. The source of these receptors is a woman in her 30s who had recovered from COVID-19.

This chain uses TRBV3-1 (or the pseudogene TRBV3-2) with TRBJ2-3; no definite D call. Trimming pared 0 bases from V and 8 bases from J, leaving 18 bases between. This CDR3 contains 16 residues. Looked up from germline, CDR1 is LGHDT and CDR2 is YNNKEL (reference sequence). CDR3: CASSQEEIFWFGTQYF. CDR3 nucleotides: TGTGCCAGCAGCCAAGAGGAGATTTTTTGGTTTGGTACGCAGTATTTT.

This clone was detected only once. The CDR3 sequence: CASSLEMLAGPTDTQYF. In DNA, the CDR3 is TGTGCCAGCAGCTTAGAGATGCTGGCGGGTCCCACAGATACGCAGTATTTT. The genes are TRBV7-6 and TRBJ2-3; D may be TRBD2 (5 bases). Looked up from germline, CDR1 is SGHVS and CDR2 is FNYEAQ. Trimming pared 1 base from V and 2 bases from J, leaving 16 bases between. CDR3 size: 17 residues.

Here the CDR3 reads CASSLVSGGATDTQYF. In DNA form, the CDR3 reads TGTGCCAGCAGCTTGGTTAGCGGGGGGGCCACAGATACGCAGTATTTT. The chain carries TRBV5-6 and TRBJ2-3, with 11 bases fitting TRBD2. The CDR3 has 16 residues. Looked up from germline, CDR1 is SGHDT and CDR2 is YYEEEE. V lost 0 bases to trimming and J lost 2 bases; unmatched junction nucleotides: 2. Drawing the rest from reference TRBV5-6 and TRBJ2-3, the complete variable domain is DAGVTQSPTHLIKTRGQQVTLRCSPKSGHDTVSWYQQALGQGPQFIFQYYEEEERQRGNFPDRFSGHQFPNYSSELNVNALLLGDSALYLCASSLVSGGATDTQYFGPGTRLTVL.

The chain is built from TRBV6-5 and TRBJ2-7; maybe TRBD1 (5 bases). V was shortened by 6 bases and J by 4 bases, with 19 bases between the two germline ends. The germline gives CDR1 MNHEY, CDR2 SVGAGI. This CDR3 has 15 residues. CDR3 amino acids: CASSPSLGENYEQYF. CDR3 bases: TGTGCCAGCAGCCCCTCTCTAGGGGAAAATTACGAGCAGTACTTC.

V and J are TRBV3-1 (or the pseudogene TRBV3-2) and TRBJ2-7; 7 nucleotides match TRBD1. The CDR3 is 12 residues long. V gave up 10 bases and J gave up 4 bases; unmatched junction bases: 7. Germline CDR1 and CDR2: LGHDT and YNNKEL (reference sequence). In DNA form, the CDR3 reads TGTGCCACCGGGACAGCGGAGTACGAGCAGTACTTC. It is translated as CATGTAEYEQYF.

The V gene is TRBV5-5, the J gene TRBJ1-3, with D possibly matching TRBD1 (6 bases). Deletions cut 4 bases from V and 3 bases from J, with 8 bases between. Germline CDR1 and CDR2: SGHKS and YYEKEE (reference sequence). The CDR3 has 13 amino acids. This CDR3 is CASSEQGGNTIYF. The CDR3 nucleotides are TGTGCCAGCAGCGAACAGGGTGGAAACACCATATATTTT.

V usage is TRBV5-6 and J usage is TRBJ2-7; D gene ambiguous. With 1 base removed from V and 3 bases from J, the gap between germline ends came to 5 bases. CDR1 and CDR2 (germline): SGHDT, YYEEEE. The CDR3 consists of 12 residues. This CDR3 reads CASSLSIYEQYF. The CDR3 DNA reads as TGTGCCAGCAGCTTGTCAATCTACGAGCAGTACTTC.

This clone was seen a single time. The CDR3 is CASSVGLAGGKETQYF. The CDR3, as DNA: TGTGCCAGCAGCGTCGGACTAGCGGGGGGGAAAGAGACCCAGTACTTC. The chain joins TRBV11-3 to TRBJ2-5; 15 nucleotides match TRBD2. The V and J ends lost 5 bases and 3 bases, in that order; junction bases with no gene match: 4. Looked up from germline, CDR1 is SGHNT and CDR2 is YENEEA. The CDR3 runs 16 residues. The full variable domain, completed using reference TRBV11-3 and TRBJ2-5, is EAGVVQSPRYKIIEKKQPVAFWCNPISGHNTLYWYLQNLGQGPELLIRYENEEAVDDSQLPKDRFSAERLKGVDSTLKIQPAELGDSAVYLCASSVGLAGGKETQYFGPGTRLLVL.

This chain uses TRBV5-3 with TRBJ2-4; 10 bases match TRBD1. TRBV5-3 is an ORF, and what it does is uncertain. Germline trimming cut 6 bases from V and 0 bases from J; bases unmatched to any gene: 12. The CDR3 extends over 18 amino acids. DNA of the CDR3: TGTGCCAGAATGGGGGGACAGGGGAGTATACTAGCCAAAAACATTCAGTACTTC. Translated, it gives CARMGGQGSILAKNIQYF.

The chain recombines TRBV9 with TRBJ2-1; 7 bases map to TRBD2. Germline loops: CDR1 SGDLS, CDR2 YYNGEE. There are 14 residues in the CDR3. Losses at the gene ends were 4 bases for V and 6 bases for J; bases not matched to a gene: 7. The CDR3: CASSFQPGGNEQFF. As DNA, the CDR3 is TGTGCCAGCAGCTTTCAGCCGGGGGGCAATGAGCAGTTCTTC.

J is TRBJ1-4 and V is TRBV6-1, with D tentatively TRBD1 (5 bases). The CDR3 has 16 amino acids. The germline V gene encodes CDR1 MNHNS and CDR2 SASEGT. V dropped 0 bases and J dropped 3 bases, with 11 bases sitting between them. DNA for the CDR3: TGTGCCAGCAGTGAAGCGCAGGAGGGACCTAATGAAAAACTGTTTTTT. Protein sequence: CASSEAQEGPNEKLFF.